Shown below are 30 T cell receptor beta chains from a single sample sequenced in a study of cytomegalovirus exposure and HLA in healthy donors (dated by TCRdb to 2017 to 2019). The library was produced with the immunoSEQ multiplex PCR assay. For the multiplex PCR, a mixture combining 60 forward primers for TCR Vbeta segments and 13 reverse primers for TCR Jbeta segments was used. Imported from immuneACCESS, the table was reduced by TCRdb to in-frame sequences with V and J called. These copies leave out some clones; in studies compared against another copy, an unresolved V gene accounts for under half, and the cause of the remainder is not known. For this sample there are around 130,000 clones; 70% to 75% appear just once. The ten largest clonotypes hold roughly 3.1% of the sample. Source material: PBMCs. These receptors all stem from a man aged 25-45 years in good health and CMV-seronegative.

The chain links TRBV28 to TRBJ2-3, with a possible D match to TRBD1 (8 bases). CDR3 length: 17 residues. Germline CDR1 MDHEN, CDR2 SYDVKM. The V end lost 1 base, the J end lost 6 bases, and 20 bases lay between the germline ends. The CDR3: CASSLSPPTGEGDTQYF. The CDR3 DNA sequence: TGTGCCAGCAGTTTATCACCCCCGACAGGGGAGGGCGATACGCAGTATTTT.

The chain uses TRBV7-6 and TRBJ1-4; TRBD1 matches at 7 bases. J was trimmed by 7 bases and V by 5 bases; bases with no gene match: 4. The CDR3 sequence is 13 residues long. In germline, CDR1 is SGHVS, CDR2 FNYEAQ. The CDR3 here is CASSTGQFEKLFF. CDR3 nucleotides: TGTGCCAGCAGCACGGGACAGTTTGAAAAACTGTTTTTT.

The chain couples TRBV29-1 to TRBJ2-1, with 11 bases that match TRBD2. The CDR3 runs to 14 residues. CDR1 SQVTM and CDR2 ANQGSEA come from the germline V gene. With 7 bases clipped from V and 8 bases from J, the junction kept 10 bases outside the gene matches. The CDR3 coding sequence is TGCAGCGCCCCACTAGCGGGAGCCCACGATGAGCAGTTCTTC. Translating it yields CSAPLAGAHDEQFF.

This chain joins TRBV27 and TRBJ1-4; 7 positions match TRBD1. CDR1 and CDR2 from the germline V gene are MNHEY and SMNVEV (reference sequence). CDR3 length: 14 amino acids. The V segment lost 5 bases and the J segment 6 bases; nucleotides outside the gene matches: 6. Here the CDR3 DNA reads TGTGCCAGCAGTGAACCAGGGGGAGATGAAAAACTGTTTTTT. Protein sequence: CASSEPGGDEKLFF.

The sample holds one count of this clone. Written as DNA, the CDR3 is TGTGCCAGCAGTCCCTATACAAGCAGGGAGACCCAGTACTTC. Translation: CASSPYTSRETQYF. The rearrangement links TRBV27 to TRBJ2-5; no clear D gene. Trimming took off 5 bases at V and 5 bases at J, with 15 bases between the two ends. Germline-derived CDR1 and CDR2 are MNHEY and SMNVEV (reference sequence). This CDR3 spans 14 amino acids.

The J gene is TRBJ2-2, the V gene TRBV6-1, with D maybe TRBD1 (6 bases). Germline CDR1 reads MNHNS; CDR2 reads SASEGT. The CDR3 sequence is 14 residues long. The V end lost 6 bases, the J end lost 1 base, and 9 bases lay between the germline ends. Here the CDR3 DNA reads TGTGCCAGCAGCGCGGACAGGAACACCGGGGAGCTGTTTTTT. This encodes CASSADRNTGELFF.

This clone was counted only a few times. The CDR3 DNA reads as TGTGCCAGCTCGACAAACCTCCCAGCCCTCCACTTT. This encodes CASSTNLPALHF. The rearrangement uses TRBV6-1 and TRBJ1-6, with D unclear. Trimming cost V 8 bases and J 14 bases, with 16 bases left between them. The CDR3 runs 12 residues. Per germline, CDR1 MNHNS and CDR2 SASEGT.

The sample holds a few counts of this clone. The V gene is TRBV7-2, the J gene TRBJ2-5; D might be TRBD2 (6 bases). The CDR3 is made up of 15 amino acids. Germline V lookup: CDR1 SGHTA, CDR2 FQGNSA. V was shortened by 7 bases and J by 1 base, with 16 bases between the two germline ends. The CDR3 protein is CASTLSLALQETQYF. The CDR3 coding sequence is TGTGCCAGCACCCTTAGTCTAGCGCTCCAAGAGACCCAGTACTTC. The full variable domain, rest sourced from reference TRBV7-2 and TRBJ2-5, is GAGVSQSPSNKVTEKGKDVELRCDPISGHTALYWYRQSLGQGLEFLIYFQGNSAPDKSGLPSDRFSAERTGGSVSTLTIQRTQQEDSAVYLCASTLSLALQETQYFGPGTRLLVL.

This clone was seen once. V gene TRBV9 combines with J gene TRBJ2-6, with D perhaps TRBD2 (5 bases). This CDR3 is 15 amino acids long. Looked up from germline, CDR1 is SGDLS and CDR2 is YYNGEE. Trimming took off 0 bases at V and 4 bases at J, with 8 bases between the two ends. CDR3 loop: CASSVGGSGANVLTF. The CDR3 bases are TGTGCCAGCAGCGTAGGAGGGTCCGGGGCCAACGTCCTGACTTTC.

The rearrangement uses TRBV30 and TRBJ2-5; weak D call: TRBD2 (7 bases). The CDR3 spans 13 residues. V was trimmed by 8 bases and J by 0 bases, leaving 13 bases between them. Germline lookup yields CDR1 GTSNPN and CDR2 SVGIG (reference sequence). As DNA, the CDR3 is TGTGCCGGCCGGGGGGCCTACCAAGAGACCCAGTACTTC. Its translation: CAGRGAYQETQYF.

The chain has TRBV6-1 and TRBJ1-6; D is unresolved. The CDR3 is 14 residues long. The V end lost 2 bases, the J end lost 6 bases, and 8 bases lay between the germline ends. CDR1 is MNHNS and CDR2 is SASEGT in the germline V gene. Here the CDR3 reads CASSELQPNSPLHF. In DNA, the CDR3 is TGTGCCAGCAGTGAACTACAGCCTAATTCACCCCTCCACTTT.

The CDR3 is CASSVWQGYGNEKLFF. The CDR3 nucleotides are TGTGCCAGCAGCGTATGGCAGGGGTACGGTAATGAAAAACTGTTTTTT. The chain couples TRBV9 to TRBJ1-4, with D possibly being TRBD1 (6 bases). The V and J ends lost 1 base and 4 bases respectively, with 14 bases between them. The germline CDR1 and CDR2 sequences are SGDLS and YYNGEE. The CDR3 is made up of 16 amino acids.

This CDR3 reads CASSPGTGGWSYNSPLHF. As DNA, the CDR3 is TGTGCCAGCAGCCCAGGGACAGGGGGGTGGTCCTATAATTCACCCCTCCACTTT. The V and J genes are TRBV5-4 and TRBJ1-6; TRBD1 agrees at 11 bases. The CDR3 totals 18 residues. Germline trimming cut 4 bases from V and 1 base from J; bases unmatched to any gene: 7. Germline V gene lookup returns CDR1 SGHNT and CDR2 YYREEE (reference sequence).

The chain recombines TRBV4-3 with TRBJ2-2; TRBD2 agrees at 7 bases. The CDR3 contains 17 residues. CDR1 and CDR2 (germline): LGHNA, YSLEER. V shed 4 bases, J shed 0 bases, and the junction held 8 bases outside the gene matches. For the CDR3, the DNA is TGCGCCAGCAGCCCAAGCTGGGGGGGATCGAACACCGGGGAGCTGTTTTTT. It translates to CASSPSWGGSNTGELFF.

This clone has just a few counts. Other DNA sequences in the sample encode the same CDR3. The V call is TRBV5-4, the J call TRBJ2-7; 13 nucleotides align to TRBD2. J gave up 2 bases and V 4 bases, and 3 bases lay outside the gene matches. The CDR3 runs 15 residues. Germline lookup yields CDR1 SGHNT and CDR2 YYREEE (reference sequence). CDR3 region: CASSAGTSGTYEQYF. For the CDR3, the DNA is TGTGCCAGCAGCGCAGGGACTAGCGGGACCTACGAGCAGTACTTC.

This clone was seen a few times. The chain links TRBV27 to TRBJ2-7; 10 bases agree with TRBD1. This CDR3 comprises 15 residues. Unmatched junction bases numbered 10, after V lost 6 bases and J lost 5 bases. The V gene's germline CDR1 is MNHEY and CDR2 SMNVEV (reference sequence). The CDR3: CASRVGQGGINEQYF. The DNA for the CDR3 is TGTGCCAGCAGGGTAGGACAGGGGGGAATCAACGAGCAGTACTTC.

This clone was seen just once. The V gene is TRBV4-3, the J gene TRBJ2-3, with TRBD1 identical over 7 bases. Germline V gene lookup returns CDR1 LGHNA and CDR2 YSLEER. The CDR3 is 14 amino acids. J lost 5 bases, V lost 3 bases, and 5 bases had no gene match. CDR3 nucleotides: TGCGCCAGCAGCCACGAGGGGGCCGGAGATACGCAGTATTTT. Protein sequence: CASSHEGAGDTQYF.

This clone was detected a few times. The V gene is TRBV2, the J gene TRBJ2-1; D is unclear. In germline, CDR1 is SNHLY, CDR2 FYNNEI. V was trimmed by 4 bases and J by 8 bases, leaving 6 bases between them. The CDR3 totals 11 residues. CDR3 loop: CASSGSYEQFF. The CDR3 DNA reads TGTGCCAGCAGTGGTAGCTATGAGCAGTTCTTC.

V is TRBV5-1 and J is TRBJ2-5, with TRBD1 matching 8 bases. In germline, CDR1 is SGHRS, CDR2 YFSETQ. Trimming removed 4 bases from V and 5 bases from J; junction bases left unmatched: 4. The CDR3 is 13 residues long. This chain's CDR3 is CASSPGGAETQYF. The CDR3, as DNA: TGCGCCAGCAGCCCAGGGGGCGCGGAGACCCAGTACTTC.

The genes are TRBV4-3 and TRBJ2-5; TRBD1 matches 8 bases. V was pared by 1 base and J by 4 bases, with 5 bases of the junction left unmatched. In germline, CDR1 is LGHNA, CDR2 YSLEER. This CDR3 comprises 15 residues. The chain's CDR3 is CASSQASGGGETQYF. DNA for the CDR3: TGCGCCAGCAGCCAAGCCTCAGGGGGCGGAGAGACCCAGTACTTC.

The gene calls are TRBV7-8 and TRBJ2-7; TRBD1 agrees at 9 bases. The V gene's germline CDR1 is SGHVS and CDR2 FQNEAQ. CDR3 length equals 15 residues. The V gene end was trimmed by 5 bases and the J gene end by 7 bases; junction bases not matched to a gene: 12. The CDR3 region has the DNA TGTGCCAGCAGCCCGAACCGGGACAGGGTAAGAGAGCAGTACTTC. This sequence encodes CASSPNRDRVREQYF.

The chain's CDR3 is CASSLGNLNQPQHF. The CDR3 DNA follows: TGTGCCAGCAGCTTAGGTAATTTAAATCAGCCCCAGCATTTT. This sequence joins TRBV7-2 and TRBJ1-5; D is ambiguous. V was shortened by 1 base and J by 4 bases, with 8 bases between the two germline ends. This CDR3 region has 14 residues. Germline V gene lookup returns CDR1 SGHTA and CDR2 FQGNSA.

The V and J genes are TRBV9 and TRBJ2-3, with D perhaps TRBD1 (6 bases). V dropped 3 bases and J dropped 0 bases, with 11 bases sitting between them. Germline V CDR1 and CDR2: SGDLS, YYNGEE. CDR3 size: 15 residues. The CDR3 region has the DNA TGTGCCAGCAGCGCATTGGGGGCCAGCACAGATACGCAGTATTTT. Translating gives CASSALGASTDTQYF.

The genes are TRBV7-8 and TRBJ2-3; perhaps TRBD2 as D (6 bases). In germline, CDR1 is SGHVS, CDR2 FQNEAQ. The CDR3 loop spans 21 amino acids. The V end was cut by 1 base, the J end by 7 bases, with 33 bases between. The CDR3 nucleotides read TGTGCCAGCAGCTTAGAGAATACGGGACTCCCTACACAAGCTTTTTTATATACGCAGTATTTT. It is translated as CASSLENTGLPTQAFLYTQYF.

This sequence joins TRBV19 and TRBJ2-2, with 8 bases lining up with TRBD1. J lost 5 bases, V lost 3 bases, and 5 bases had no gene match. The length of the CDR3 is 15 residues. Germline loops: CDR1 LNHDA, CDR2 SQIVND (reference sequence). The CDR3 region has the DNA TGTGCCAGTAGTATGACAGGGGTTTTGACCGGGGAGCTGTTTTTT. This codes for CASSMTGVLTGELFF.

This chain links TRBV7-2 with TRBJ2-3; D possibly corresponds to TRBD2 (6 bases). Germline values: CDR1 SGHTA, CDR2 FQGNSA. This CDR3 is built from 11 residues. V shed 10 bases and J shed 4 bases, with 9 bases lying between them. CDR3 sequence: CATGEADTQYF. DNA of the CDR3: TGTGCCACGGGGGAGGCAGATACGCAGTATTTT.

V is TRBV28 and J is TRBJ2-7, with 9 bases lining up with TRBD1. The CDR3 loop spans 13 amino acids. From germline, CDR1 is MDHEN and CDR2 SYDVKM. Trimming removed 4 bases from V and 5 bases from J; junction bases left unmatched: 3. CDR3 DNA sequence: TGTGCCAGCAGTTCGGGACAGGGTGACGAGCAGTACTTC. Translated, it gives CASSSGQGDEQYF.

The CDR3 region is CASSLAGAGNEQFF. The CDR3 coding sequence is TGTGCCTCGTCTCTAGCGGGAGCAGGCAATGAGCAGTTCTTC. V gene TRBV30 combines with J gene TRBJ2-1; TRBD2 aligns across 10 bases. V trimming: 7 bases; J trimming: 6 bases; junction bases outside the gene matches: 9. There are 14 residues in the CDR3. Germline V gene lookup returns CDR1 GTSNPN and CDR2 SVGIG (reference sequence). Supplemented by reference TRBV30 and TRBJ2-1, the full variable domain reads SQTIHQWPATLVQPVGSPLSLECTVEGTSNPNLYWYRQAAGRGLQLLFYSVGIGQISSEVPQNLSASRPQDRQFILSSKKLLLSDSGFYLCASSLAGAGNEQFFGPGTRLTVL.

The CDR3 loop is CASSGGNEAFF. The CDR3 DNA is TGTGCCAGCTCCGGGGGGAATGAAGCTTTCTTT. The chain has TRBV18 and TRBJ1-1, with D possibly matching TRBD1 (5 bases). This CDR3 has 11 amino acids. CDR1 KGHSH and CDR2 LQKENI come from the germline V gene. V was cut by 6 bases and J by 7 bases, with 9 bases left in between.

The chain links TRBV19 to TRBJ2-5; D is possibly TRBD1 (6 bases). The last part of the DNA fits TRBJ2-7 better; the J call may be wrong. Germline CDR1 is LNHDA and CDR2 is SQIVND (reference sequence). The CDR3 loop spans 14 amino acids. As DNA, the CDR3 is TGTGCCAGTAGTTGGACAGCGGACGCCTACGAGCAGTACTTC. Its translation is CASSWTADAYEQYF.